Below, 30 T cell receptor beta chains from the same sample are listed, as sequenced in a study of OX40 agonist ivuxolimab in advanced cancers. Library preparation employed the immunoSEQ multiplex PCR assay. TCRdb's version of the immuneACCESS table is confined to in-frame rearrangements and falls short of the full clone set. An unresolved V gene accounts for under half of the shortfall where checked; the remainder is of unknown origin. This sample gives more than 50,000 clones in total; 84% of them show up just once. Together, the top ten hold 4.6% of the sample. The source was CD4+ or CD8+ T cells sorted from blood, collected in a trial of the OX40 agonist ivuxolimab. The source is an adult with an advanced solid tumor such as melanoma, head and neck, liver or kidney cancer.

A few counts support this clone. This sequence joins TRBV15 and TRBJ2-7; no firm D call. Germline CDR1 is LNHNV and CDR2 is YYDKDF (reference sequence). V lost 6 bases to trimming and J lost 0 bases, with 9 bases between them. CDR3 length: 13 amino acids. The CDR3 reads CATSSRRSYEQYF. The CDR3 DNA sequence: TGTGCCACCAGTTCCCGGCGCTCCTACGAGCAGTACTTC.

The J gene is TRBJ1-2, the V gene TRBV6-1, with D perhaps matching TRBD1 (5 bases). The germline V and J ends were trimmed by 1 base and 0 bases, with 18 bases remaining between them. The CDR3 contains 18 residues. Germline values: CDR1 MNHNS, CDR2 SASEGT. The CDR3 coding sequence is TGTGCCAGCAGTGAAGTCTCCGCCGGGGCGAGGACTAACTATGGCTACACCTTC. Translating it yields CASSEVSAGARTNYGYTF.

The V and J genes are TRBV7-3 and TRBJ2-7, with 10 bases that match TRBD2. This CDR3 has 15 residues. V lost 5 bases to trimming and J lost 5 bases; unmatched junction nucleotides: 9. CDR1 SGHTA and CDR2 FQGTGA come from the germline V gene. The CDR3 sequence is CASSLRGTSADEQYF. The CDR3 nucleotides are TGTGCCAGCAGCCTTCGTGGGACTAGCGCGGACGAGCAGTACTTC.

The V gene is TRBV9, the J gene TRBJ2-3, with D possibly being TRBD1 or TRBD2 (5 bases each). The germline V gene has CDR1 SGDLS and CDR2 YYNGEE. CDR3 size: 15 residues. V was shortened by 3 bases and J by 0 bases, with 11 bases between the two germline ends. The CDR3 protein is CASSGGSGSTDTQYF. DNA of the CDR3: TGTGCCAGCAGCGGGGGGAGCGGTAGCACAGATACGCAGTATTTT. Supplemented by reference TRBV9 and TRBJ2-3, the full variable domain reads DSGVTQTPKHLITATGQRVTLRCSPRSGDLSVYWYQQSLDQGLQFLIQYYNGEERAKGNILERFSAQQFPDLHSELNLSSLELGDSALYFCASSGGSGSTDTQYFGPGTRLTVL.

V gene TRBV5-4 combines with J gene TRBJ2-5; no definite D call. V was pared by 3 bases and J by 5 bases, with 20 bases between. Germline assignment: CDR1 SGHNT and CDR2 YYREEE (reference sequence). The CDR3 runs 16 residues. Here the CDR3 reads CASSSWSSAPVETQYF. Here the CDR3 DNA reads TGTGCCAGCAGCTCATGGTCAAGTGCCCCCGTCGAGACCCAGTACTTC. Together with reference TRBV5-4 and TRBJ2-5, the CDR3 gives the full variable domain: ETGVTQSPTHLIKTRGQQVTLRCSSQSGHNTVSWYQQALGQGPQFIFQYYREEENGRGNFPPRFSGLQFPNYSSELNVNALELDDSALYLCASSSWSSAPVETQYFGPGTRLLVL.

The sample holds one count of this clone. The chain carries TRBV2 and TRBJ1-1; 10 bases map to TRBD1. The V and J ends lost 7 bases and 5 bases, in that order; junction bases with no gene match: 4. This CDR3 is 13 amino acids long. CDR1 and CDR2 from the germline V gene are SNHLY and FYNNEI. CDR3 sequence reads: CASTLDRGTEAFF. The CDR3 DNA reads TGTGCCAGCACCTTGGACAGGGGGACTGAAGCTTTCTTT.

The rearrangement joins TRBV9 to TRBJ2-7, with D possibly TRBD1 on 6 matching bases. The V gene's germline CDR1 is SGDLS and CDR2 YYNGEE. This CDR3 has 15 amino acids. V was shortened by 0 bases and J by 3 bases, with 13 bases between the two germline ends. CDR3 DNA: TGTGCCAGCAGCGTAGCAGCAGGGGAAAGCTACGAGCAGTACTTC. Its protein is CASSVAAGESYEQYF.

This clone was recorded only once. The V gene is TRBV6-1, the J gene TRBJ1-4; D call uncertain. This CDR3 has 10 amino acids. Between the trimmed V and J ends, which lost 10 bases and 6 bases, there was a span of 6 bases. Germline assignment: CDR1 MNHNS and CDR2 SASEGT. CDR3 sequence: CATLDEKLFF. For the CDR3, the DNA is TGTGCCACCTTAGATGAAAAACTGTTTTTT.

The chain couples TRBV5-6 to TRBJ1-6; D ambiguous. Trimming shortened V by 0 bases and J by 7 bases, and 11 bases separated the two germline ends. The germline V gene encodes CDR1 SGHDT and CDR2 YYEEEE. The CDR3 runs to 15 residues. The CDR3 coding sequence is TGTGCCAGCAGCTTGGGGCCGGTTGGGAATTCACCCCTCCACTTT. The encoded protein is CASSLGPVGNSPLHF.

The CDR3 loop is CASSQNRATDTQYF. As DNA, the CDR3 is TGCGCCAGCAGCCAAAACAGGGCAACAGATACGCAGTATTTT. The chain carries TRBV4-1 and TRBJ2-3; a weak D match, TRBD1 (6 bases). CDR1 MGHRA and CDR2 YSYEKL come from the germline V gene. The V gene lost 2 bases and the J gene lost 3 bases, with 9 bases spanning the gap. The CDR3 runs to 14 residues.

This clone was seen only once. The J gene is TRBJ1-3, the V gene TRBV5-5, with TRBD1 matching over 7 bases. This CDR3 has 17 residues. The V gene end was trimmed by 2 bases and the J gene end by 0 bases; junction bases not matched to a gene: 8. The germline V gene encodes CDR1 SGHKS and CDR2 YYEKEE (reference sequence). Here the CDR3 DNA reads TGTGCCAGCAGCTTAACAGGGGCGATATACTCTGGAAACACCATATATTTT. It yields the protein CASSLTGAIYSGNTIYF.

The chain joins TRBV6-6 to TRBJ1-4; 10 nucleotides agree with TRBD1. This CDR3 has 14 residues. The V and J ends lost 4 bases and 7 bases, in that order; junction bases with no gene match: 3. Germline V gene data show CDR1 as MNHNY and CDR2 as SVGAGI (reference sequence). In nucleotides, the CDR3 is TGTGCCAGCAGTTCCGGGACAGGGGTTGAAAAACTGTTTTTT. Encoded protein: CASSSGTGVEKLFF.

The gene calls are TRBV27 and TRBJ1-6, with 9 bases aligning to TRBD1. The ends lost 2 bases at V and 9 bases at J; junction bases unmatched: 5. CDR3 length: 15 amino acids. CDR1 and CDR2 from the germline V gene are MNHEY and SMNVEV (reference sequence). The CDR3 sequence: CASSLIGDRVSPLHF. The DNA for the CDR3 is TGTGCCAGCAGTTTAATAGGGGACAGGGTTTCACCCCTCCACTTT.

V gene TRBV30 combines with J gene TRBJ2-3; the D is unclear. V was trimmed by 5 bases and J by 4 bases, leaving 7 bases between them. The CDR3 has 11 residues. Germline loops: CDR1 GTSNPN, CDR2 SVGIG (reference sequence). The CDR3 here is CAWALADTQYF. The CDR3 DNA sequence: TGTGCCTGGGCTCTAGCAGATACGCAGTATTTT. Drawing the rest from reference TRBV30 and TRBJ2-3, the complete variable domain is SQTIHQWPATLVQPVGSPLSLECTVEGTSNPNLYWYRQAAGRGLQLLFYSVGIGQISSEVPQNLSASRPQDRQFILSSKKLLLSDSGFYLCAWALADTQYFGPGTRLTVL.

The rearrangement uses TRBV7-9 and TRBJ2-7; D is unresolved. CDR3 size: 13 residues. The V gene lost 1 base and the J gene lost 3 bases, with 7 bases spanning the gap. Germline CDR1 reads SEHNR; CDR2 reads FQNEAQ (reference sequence). The chain's CDR3 is CASSLEGGYEQYF. The CDR3 DNA reads TGTGCCAGCAGCTTAGAAGGCGGCTACGAGCAGTACTTC.

The chain carries TRBV7-9 and TRBJ2-1; 14 positions agree with TRBD2. Germline values: CDR1 SEHNR, CDR2 FQNEAQ (reference sequence). The V and J ends lost 5 bases and 9 bases, in that order; junction bases with no gene match: 3. The CDR3 has 14 residues. CDR3 amino acids: CASSVGLAGAEQFF. In DNA form, the CDR3 reads TGTGCCAGCAGCGTGGGACTAGCGGGAGCTGAGCAGTTCTTC.

V is TRBV6-5 and J is TRBJ2-7, with 7 bases identical to TRBD1. With V trimmed by 4 bases and J by 2 bases, 2 bases remained unmatched. This CDR3 is built from 13 residues. Germline CDR1 reads MNHEY; CDR2 reads SVGAGI. CDR3 coding DNA: TGTGCCAGCAGTTTGACAGGGACCTACGAGCAGTACTTC. Its protein product is CASSLTGTYEQYF.

Points on this clone: Other nucleotide sequences from this sample produce the same CDR3. The chain joins TRBV19 to TRBJ2-7; 7 nucleotides align to TRBD2. V lost 3 bases, J lost 6 bases, and 5 bases stayed unmatched. This CDR3 has 13 residues. Germline loops: CDR1 LNHDA, CDR2 SQIVND (reference sequence). DNA for the CDR3: TGTGCCAGTAGTATTAGGGAGGGGCTCGAGCAGTACTTC. It yields the protein CASSIREGLEQYF.

Worth noting for this clone: The junction differs from germline at one of its ends, possibly a read error. The same CDR3 also results from other DNA sequences found in this sample. The gene calls are TRBV14 and TRBJ2-3; D gene unclear. Germline CDR1 and CDR2: SGHDN and FVKESK. This CDR3 has 11 residues. The CDR3 loop is CASSLTDTQYF. The CDR3 coding sequence is TGCGCCAGCAGCCTCACAGATACGCAGTATTTT.

V gene TRBV30 combines with J gene TRBJ2-4; the D is unclear. Trimming left V 3 bases short and J 0 bases short, with 12 bases between. The CDR3 contains 15 residues. The V gene's germline CDR1 is GTSNPN and CDR2 SVGIG (reference sequence). The CDR3 reads CAWRAAELAKNIQYF. The DNA for the CDR3 is TGTGCCTGGAGGGCGGCTGAACTAGCCAAAAACATTCAGTACTTC.

The rearrangement uses TRBV10-3 and TRBJ1-5; TRBD1 matches at 7 bases. The CDR3 spans 15 residues. With 0 bases clipped from V and 7 bases from J, the junction kept 6 bases outside the gene matches. CDR1 is ENHRY, CDR2 SYGVKD, per germline. The chain's CDR3 is CAISESLGGRQPQHF. CDR3 nucleotides: TGTGCCATCAGTGAGTCTTTAGGGGGCCGGCAGCCCCAGCATTTT.

The rearrangement uses TRBV5-4 and TRBJ1-1; D perhaps matches TRBD1 (5 bases). V was clipped by 9 bases and J by 7 bases, with 19 bases between them. The CDR3 is 13 amino acids. The V gene's germline CDR1 is SGHNT and CDR2 YYREEE (reference sequence). The CDR3 loop reads CAIRDEKKFEAFF. The CDR3 bases are TGTGCCATTAGGGACGAAAAGAAATTTGAAGCTTTCTTT. The variable domain in full, with the rest retrieved from reference TRBV5-4 and TRBJ1-1, is ETGVTQSPTHLIKTRGQQVTLRCSSQSGHNTVSWYQQALGQGPQFIFQYYREEENGRGNFPPRFSGLQFPNYSSELNVNALELDDSALYLCAIRDEKKFEAFFGQGTRLTVV.

V usage is TRBV4-1 and J usage is TRBJ2-7, with D possibly TRBD1 on 6 matching bases. V lost 2 bases and J 0 bases, leaving 11 bases between the germline ends. The germline V gene has CDR1 MGHRA and CDR2 YSYEKL. The length of the CDR3 is 15 residues. The CDR3 nucleotides read TGCGCCAGCAGCCAACAGGGGAAAAGCTCCTACGAGCAGTACTTC. It yields the protein CASSQQGKSSYEQYF.

V usage is TRBV7-2 and J usage is TRBJ1-1, with no clear D. Germline CDR1 SGHTA, CDR2 FQGNSA. The length of the CDR3 is 14 residues. Trimming left V 3 bases short and J 0 bases short, with 8 bases between. The CDR3 region is CASSFDGMNTEAFF. DNA of the CDR3: TGTGCCAGCAGCTTTGACGGCATGAACACTGAAGCTTTCTTT.

This clone is a singleton in its sample. The chain has TRBV5-1 and TRBJ1-2, with a weak D call TRBD1 (6 bases). V was clipped by 4 bases and J by 4 bases, with 14 bases between them. Germline assignment: CDR1 SGHRS and CDR2 YFSETQ. The CDR3 contains 14 residues. The DNA for the CDR3 is TGCGCCAGCAGCCCGACTGGGGGGCTCTATGGCTACACCTTC. Its translation is CASSPTGGLYGYTF.

The chain has TRBV19 and TRBJ2-3; D unresolved. With 5 bases removed from V and 1 base from J, the gap between germline ends came to 7 bases. CDR3 length equals 13 residues. CDR1 LNHDA and CDR2 SQIVND come from the germline V gene (reference sequence). The CDR3: CASSLSGTDTQYF. The DNA of the CDR3 is TGTGCCAGTAGTTTGTCGGGCACAGATACGCAGTATTTT. Full variable domain (rest looked up from reference TRBV19 and TRBJ2-3): DGGITQSPKYLFRKEGQNVTLSCEQNLNHDAMYWYRQDPGQGLRLIYYSQIVNDFQKGDIAEGYSVSREKKESFPLTVTSAQKNPTAFYLCASSLSGTDTQYFGPGTRLTVL.

The J gene is TRBJ2-5, the V gene TRBV7-9; 9 bases are shared with TRBD2. J gave up 2 bases and V 7 bases, and 5 bases lay outside the gene matches. Germline values: CDR1 SEHNR, CDR2 FQNEAQ (reference sequence). CDR3 length: 14 residues. The CDR3 region has the DNA TGTGCCAGCAATCCGGGACTAGCTCAAGAGACCCAGTACTTC. Translating gives CASNPGLAQETQYF.

For the CDR3, the DNA is TGTGCCGCGACTAGTACGAACACCGGGGAGCTGTTTTTT. It translates to CAATSTNTGELFF. The J gene is TRBJ2-2, the V gene TRBV10-3; tentative D call: TRBD2 (6 bases). Trimming cost V 11 bases and J 0 bases, with 10 bases left between them. The CDR3 extends over 13 amino acids. The germline V gene encodes CDR1 ENHRY and CDR2 SYGVKD.

This chain connects TRBV19 to TRBJ2-7, with 7 bases lining up with TRBD2. The germline V gene has CDR1 LNHDA and CDR2 SQIVND (reference sequence). The CDR3 spans 14 residues. V lost 3 bases and J lost 2; bases outside the gene matches: 4. Written as DNA, the CDR3 is TGTGCCAGTAGTATCGGGGGGATGACCTACGAGCAGTACTTC. Translating gives CASSIGGMTYEQYF.

V gene TRBV11-2 combines with J gene TRBJ2-7, with D perhaps TRBD2 (6 bases). V dropped 2 bases and J dropped 6 bases, with 17 bases sitting between them. Germline V gene data show CDR1 as SGHAT and CDR2 as FQNNGV. CDR3 length equals 15 residues. Here the CDR3 DNA reads TGTGCCAGCAGCTTACCCCCGCGGGGCCCCCTCGAGCAGTACTTC. Its protein is CASSLPPRGPLEQYF.